These 25 T cell receptor beta chains originate from one sample sequenced in a study of spatial heterogeneity in lung cancer. Time point here: sample taken at primary tumor resection. Using its own MiXCR run on the 5' RACE reads, TCRdb lists one record per CDR3 protein. The repertoire holds roughly 23,000 distinct CDR3 sequences, with roughly 4.7% as singletons. Here the sequenced sample was PBMCs, taken at surgery. All receptors come from a male donor with early-stage non-small cell lung cancer.

This clonotype has ten or more counts. The chain recombines TRBV5-1 with TRBJ2-5; D is perhaps TRBD1 (5 bases). V lost 0 bases and J lost 5, with 8 bases in between. Germline V CDR1 and CDR2: SGHRS, YFSETQ. The CDR3 runs 13 residues. The CDR3 region has the DNA TGCGCCAGCAGCTTGGGGACACTCGAGACCCAGTACTTC. This sequence encodes CASSLGTLETQYF.

This clonotype was counted ten times or more. This chain joins TRBV10-3 and TRBJ1-1; D perhaps matches TRBD1 (6 bases). This CDR3 comprises 14 residues. V dropped 5 bases and J dropped 3 bases, with 13 bases sitting between them. Looked up from germline, CDR1 is ENHRY and CDR2 is SYGVKD. CDR3 amino acids: CAISMTGADTEAFF. The CDR3 nucleotides read TGTGCCATCAGTATGACAGGCGCGGACACTGAAGCTTTCTTT.

In its sample, this clonotype was seen a few times. The V gene is TRBV7-3, the J gene TRBJ1-4, with 9 positions matching TRBD1. Germline CDR1 reads SGHTA; CDR2 reads FQGTGA. Trimming cost V 5 bases and J 7 bases; bases outside gene matches: 5. The length of the CDR3 is 14 residues. The CDR3 here is CASSLGQGGEKLFF. The CDR3 DNA follows: TGTGCCAGCAGCCTGGGACAGGGTGGTGAAAAACTGTTTTTT.

This clonotype came up many times. The chain has TRBV6-1 and TRBJ1-6, with D possibly TRBD1 on 5 matching bases. Germline values: CDR1 MNHNS, CDR2 SASEGT. CDR3 length: 15 residues. Trimming left V 2 bases short and J 8 bases short, with 13 bases between. CDR3 loop: CASSEQGSHDSPLHF. The CDR3 DNA follows: TGTGCCAGCAGTGAACAGGGCTCTCATGATTCACCCCTCCACTTT.

Many counts were recorded for this clonotype. The CDR3 reads CASSGNRGPLRALHF. CDR3 sequence (DNA): TGTGCCAGCAGTGGGAACAGGGGTCCCTTGAGGGCCCTCCACTTT. This sequence joins TRBV6-1 and TRBJ1-6, with 7 bases matching TRBD1. This CDR3 has 15 residues. Germline CDR1 and CDR2: MNHNS and SASEGT. Losses at the gene ends were 4 bases for V and 14 bases for J; bases not matched to a gene: 14.

This clonotype has a count of ten or more. In nucleotides, the CDR3 is TGTGCCATCAGTGAGCCGGGACAGGGGGCGACAGATACGCAGTATTTT. Translating gives CAISEPGQGATDTQYF. This sequence joins TRBV10-3 and TRBJ2-3; 12 nucleotides line up with TRBD1. The CDR3 length is 16 residues. Germline-derived CDR1 and CDR2 are ENHRY and SYGVKD. V trimming: 2 bases; J trimming: 3 bases; junction bases outside the gene matches: 3.

This clonotype has at least ten counts. The chain uses TRBV3-1 and TRBJ2-5; TRBD2 matches at 15 bases. The trim removed 4 bases at V and 5 bases at J, leaving 8 bases unmatched. The CDR3 loop spans 17 amino acids. The V gene's germline CDR1 is LGHDT and CDR2 YNNKEL (reference sequence). This chain's CDR3 is CASSRGLAGGVGETQYF. The CDR3 nucleotides read TGTGCCAGCAGCCGGGGACTAGCGGGAGGAGTTGGGGAGACCCAGTACTTC.

In this sample, this clonotype is medium-sized (0.01 to 0.1%). The chain joins TRBV3-1 to TRBJ2-7; either TRBD1 or TRBD2 may supply D (5 bases each). The germline V gene has CDR1 LGHDT and CDR2 YNNKEL (reference sequence). CDR3 length: 12 residues. The germline V and J ends were trimmed by 7 bases and 12 bases, with 19 bases remaining between them. CDR3 sequence (DNA): TGTGCCAGCAACAGCGAGGGGTCGAATGTGTACTTC. It specifies CASNSEGSNVYF.

By frequency in the sample, this clonotype is medium-sized. The V gene is TRBV2, the J gene TRBJ2-6; D perhaps matches TRBD2 (5 bases). V lost 2 bases and J 1 base, leaving 6 bases between the germline ends. This CDR3 contains 15 residues. The germline V gene encodes CDR1 SNHLY and CDR2 FYNNEI. The DNA for the CDR3 is TGTGCCAGCAGTGAAAGCGGTTCTGGGGCCAACGTCCTGACTTTC. The encoded protein is CASSESGSGANVLTF. Drawing the rest from reference TRBV2 and TRBJ2-6, the complete variable domain is EPEVTQTPSHQVTQMGQEVILRCVPISNHLYFYWYRQILGQKVEFLVSFYNNEISEKSEIFDDQFSVERPDGSNFTLKIRSTKLEDSAMYFCASSESGSGANVLTFGAGSRLTVL.

This clonotype has a count of ten or more. CDR3 in DNA: TGTGCCAGCAGCTTCGGTGGGGGGCGGAGCACTGAAGCTTTCTTT. It encodes CASSFGGGRSTEAFF. The chain joins TRBV11-1 to TRBJ1-1; the D gene is possibly TRBD1 (6 bases). Trimming removed 3 bases from V and 4 bases from J, with 15 bases in between. Per germline, CDR1 SGHAT and CDR2 FQDESV (reference sequence). The CDR3 runs to 15 residues.

This clonotype was seen repeatedly, ten times or more. This chain uses TRBV12-3 or TRBV12-4 with TRBJ1-1; a possible D gene is TRBD1 (5 bases). With 6 bases removed from V and 8 bases from J, the gap between germline ends came to 10 bases. The CDR3 covers 11 residues. The CDR3 bases are TGTGCCAGCAGCAGGACAAACGAAGCTTTCTTT. Encoded protein: CASSRTNEAFF.

This sequence joins TRBV7-2 and TRBJ1-4; 7 bases align to TRBD1. Trimming removed 5 bases from V and 10 bases from J; junction bases left unmatched: 16. Germline V gene lookup returns CDR1 SGHTA and CDR2 FQGNSA. CDR3 length: 16 residues. CDR3 region: CASSPDSTTQGGKLFF. CDR3 DNA sequence: TGTGCCAGCAGCCCTGACTCGACAACCCAGGGGGGAAAACTGTTTTTT.

This clonotype was detected only once. A much larger clone lies a single base off, so this may be a read error. This chain uses TRBV19 with TRBJ2-3; a weak D match, TRBD2 (5 bases). Germline-derived CDR1 and CDR2 are LNHDA and SQIVND (reference sequence). CDR3 size: 15 residues. The CDR3 sequence: CATKLRRSSRDTQYF. CDR3 nucleotide sequence: TGTGCCACCAAACTACGGAGGTCTAGCAGAGATACGCAGTATTTT.

This clonotype was counted many times. One end of the junction varies from germline; a read error may be responsible. This chain joins TRBV5-1 and TRBJ1-3, with 8 bases aligning to TRBD1. Germline CDR1 reads SGHRS; CDR2 reads YFSETQ. The CDR3 runs to 14 residues. The CDR3 sequence is CASRLDRAGNTIYF. The DNA for the CDR3 is TGCGCCAGCAGATTGGACAGGGCTGGAAACACCATATATTTT.

This clonotype was counted at least ten times. The chain links TRBV7-2 to TRBJ2-4; D may be TRBD1 (5 bases). Between the trimmed V and J ends, which lost 4 bases and 0 bases, there was a span of 7 bases. The CDR3 consists of 14 residues. Germline assignment: CDR1 SGHTA and CDR2 FQGNSA. DNA for the CDR3: TGTGCCAGCAGCTCCGACAGAGCCAAAAACATTCAGTACTTC. Protein product: CASSSDRAKNIQYF.

This clonotype was observed many times. The chain is built from TRBV6-5 and TRBJ1-2; 9 nucleotides line up with TRBD1. V lost 5 bases and J lost 7; bases outside the gene matches: 8. Per germline, CDR1 MNHEY and CDR2 SVGAGI. There are 14 residues in the CDR3. In nucleotides, the CDR3 is TGTGCCAGCAGTAGATCCGGGACAGGGAGTGGCTACACCTTC. Encoded protein: CASSRSGTGSGYTF.

This clonotype was detected ten times or more. The gene calls are TRBV12-3 or TRBV12-4 and TRBJ1-2, with TRBD1 identical over 7 bases. The CDR3 totals 13 residues. V shed 11 bases, J shed 2 bases, and the junction held 8 bases outside the gene matches. The CDR3 is CAASSGQNYGYTF. The CDR3 DNA follows: TGTGCCGCCTCCTCGGGACAGAACTATGGCTACACCTTC.

This clonotype was observed a few times. The J gene is TRBJ2-3, the V gene TRBV30, with a weak D call TRBD2 (6 bases). The CDR3 consists of 17 residues. Germline-derived CDR1 and CDR2 are GTSNPN and SVGIG (reference sequence). Trimming stripped 0 bases from V and 5 bases from J, with 21 bases between. The CDR3 spells CAWSVALLGLGGDTQYF. The CDR3 DNA reads as TGTGCCTGGAGTGTAGCCCTCCTAGGACTGGGGGGAGATACGCAGTATTTT.

This clonotype appeared a few times. The rearrangement joins TRBV10-3 to TRBJ1-2; D not certain. Germline lookup yields CDR1 ENHRY and CDR2 SYGVKD. V was clipped by 7 bases and J by 0 bases, with 9 bases between them. The length of the CDR3 is 13 residues. DNA for the CDR3: TGTGCCATCAAGGCATTAGCTAACTATGGCTACACCTTC. Translating gives CAIKALANYGYTF.

This clonotype was counted many times. The V call is TRBV4-3, the J call TRBJ2-7; possibly TRBD1 for D (6 bases). V gave up 1 base and J gave up 3 bases, with 13 bases separating them. Germline V gives CDR1 LGHNA, CDR2 YSLEER. The CDR3 is made up of 15 amino acids. The CDR3 DNA follows: TGCGCCAGCAGCCAAGCATCCGGGACACTCTACGAGCAGTACTTC. Residues: CASSQASGTLYEQYF.

This clonotype was seen repeatedly, ten times or more. This chain joins TRBV28 and TRBJ1-2; 7 bases map to TRBD1. The CDR3 loop spans 16 amino acids. V shed 6 bases, J shed 0 bases, and the junction held 10 bases outside the gene matches. Germline V CDR1 and CDR2: MDHEN, SYDVKM. Written as DNA, the CDR3 is TGTGCCAGCAGCAGTGCAGGGACAGACACTAACTATGGCTACACCTTC. Translation gives CASSSAGTDTNYGYTF.

Ten or more counts support this clonotype. The chain joins TRBV30 to TRBJ1-1, with a tentative D call TRBD1 (5 bases). CDR3 length: 13 amino acids. V lost 3 bases to trimming and J lost 6 bases, with 14 bases between them. CDR1 and CDR2 (germline): GTSNPN, SVGIG (reference sequence). The CDR3 DNA reads TGTGCCTGGAGCCGGGACGGACCCTCTGAAGCTTTCTTT. Translating it yields CAWSRDGPSEAFF.

This clonotype was detected ten times or more. J is TRBJ2-6 and V is TRBV21-1; TRBD2, the D gene given by the table, was not confirmed from the DNA. TRBV21-1 represents a pseudogene. The CDR3 consists of 21 residues. The DNA for the CDR3 is TGTGCCAGCAGCAAAGCGCTTTTGGAGTCTAGCGGAAAACCCGGGGCCAACGTCCTGACTTTC. It translates to CASSKALLESSGKPGANVLTF.

This chain links TRBV15 with TRBJ2-5, with 8 bases matching TRBD1. Unmatched junction bases numbered 3, after V lost 1 base and J lost 5 bases. CDR3 length equals 14 residues. Germline values: CDR1 LNHNV, CDR2 YYDKDF (reference sequence). The CDR3 loop reads CATSRATGVETQYF. CDR3 nucleotides: TGTGCCACCAGCAGAGCGACAGGGGTGGAGACCCAGTACTTC.

The sample holds many counts of this clonotype. V gene TRBV19 combines with J gene TRBJ1-2; D is unresolved. Trimming stripped 4 bases from V and 6 bases from J, with 9 bases between. Per the germline V gene, CDR1 is LNHDA and CDR2 is SQIVND (reference sequence). The CDR3 totals 12 residues. CDR3: CASSTTAHGYTF. The CDR3 nucleotides are TGTGCCAGTAGTACGACGGCGCATGGCTACACCTTC.